The sequence of this TCR beta chain was determined in a study of blood T cell repertoires in COVID-19. As for the study in general: In each case, the material was cDNA or gDNA derived from T cells, B-cell-depleted T cells, or PBMCs.

Followed over time, Seattle patients had been enrolled while infection was active. The CDR3 consists of 17 residues. Per the original data handling: Reference gene primers were amplified, and this amplification served to estimate nucleated cell counts. Only in-frame clones appear in the TCRdb table, and some are missing; sequencing was by immunoSEQ multiplex PCR. V, J and clone size derive from that table, while D and trimming were established from the DNA sequence. The repertoire holds tens of thousands of clones, with around 87% as singletons. This TCR derives from a woman aged 55-75 years with COVID-19, enrolled during active disease. Sequences were obtained from peripheral blood. The chain couples TRBV1 to TRBJ1-1; TRBD1, the D gene given by the table, was not confirmed from the DNA. TRBV1 is shown as a pseudogene. The CDR3 spells CTSSQYPGQEMNTEAFF. In DNA form, the CDR3 reads TGCACCAGCAGCCAATATCCGGGACAGGAGATGAACACTGAAGCTTTCTTT.